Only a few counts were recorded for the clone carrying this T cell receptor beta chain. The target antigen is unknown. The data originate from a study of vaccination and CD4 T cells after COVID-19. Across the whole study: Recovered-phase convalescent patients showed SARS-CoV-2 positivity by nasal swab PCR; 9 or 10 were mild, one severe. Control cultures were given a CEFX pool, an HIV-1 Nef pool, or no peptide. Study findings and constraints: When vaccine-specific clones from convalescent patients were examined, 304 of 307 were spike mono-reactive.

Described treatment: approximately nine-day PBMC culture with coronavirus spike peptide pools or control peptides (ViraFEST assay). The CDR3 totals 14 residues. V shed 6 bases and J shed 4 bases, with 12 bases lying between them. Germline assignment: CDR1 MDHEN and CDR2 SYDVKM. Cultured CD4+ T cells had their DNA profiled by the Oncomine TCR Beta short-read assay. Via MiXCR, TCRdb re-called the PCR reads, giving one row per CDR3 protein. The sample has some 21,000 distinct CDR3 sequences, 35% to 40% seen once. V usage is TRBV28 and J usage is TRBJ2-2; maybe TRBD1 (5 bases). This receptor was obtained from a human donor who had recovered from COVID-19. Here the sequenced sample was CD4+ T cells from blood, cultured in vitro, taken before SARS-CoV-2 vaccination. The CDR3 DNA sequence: TGTGCCAGCAGATCTCCAGGGCCCACCGGGGAGCTGTTTTTT. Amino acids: CASRSPGPTGELFF.